This record concerns one TCR beta chain sequence. Germline V gene data show CDR1 as SNHLY and CDR2 as FYNNEI. CDR3 length: 13 amino acids. Trimming shortened V by 4 bases and J by 4 bases, and 11 bases separated the two germline ends. This sample is drawn from a study of blood T cell repertoires in COVID-19. Turning to the study itself: From the United States, Italy and Spain came samples of acute and convalescent COVID-19.

Authors' methods: Amplifying reference gene primers gave estimates of nucleated cell counts. TCRdb's copy holds only in-frame clones and misses some; the assay was immunoSEQ multiplex PCR. D and trimming come from the DNA, and the V and J calls and clone size come from that table. Counted here are roughly 50,000 clones, approximately 85% occurring once; the ten biggest clones make up around a third. This TCR was sampled from a woman at least 80 years old with COVID-19, enrolled during active disease. The genes are TRBV2 and TRBJ2-7; no clear D. Input material: peripheral blood. This CDR3 reads CASSANILYEQYF. The CDR3 bases are TGTGCCAGCAGTGCAAACATCTTATACGAGCAGTACTTC.